The 23 T cell receptor beta chains presented below share a single source sample, sequenced in a study of blood T cell repertoires in COVID-19. The data were produced by immunoSEQ multiplex PCR, yet TCRdb's version contains in-frame clones alone and is incomplete. The table shows 160,000 or so clones, with over 75% occurring only once. The specimen sequenced was peripheral blood. Receptors were obtained from a human donor in a cohort sampled during active COVID-19.

The V call is TRBV28, the J call TRBJ2-5; 10 nucleotides line up with TRBD1. Germline V gives CDR1 MDHEN, CDR2 SYDVKM. Trimming cost V 4 bases and J 4 bases; bases outside gene matches: 9. There are 16 residues in the CDR3. The CDR3 reads CASSSSGTGVLETQYF. CDR3 in DNA: TGTGCCAGCAGTTCGTCCGGGACAGGGGTTCTAGAGACCCAGTACTTC.

The chain employs TRBV5-1 and TRBJ1-5; D not resolved. This CDR3 comprises 15 residues. V shed 5 bases and J shed 3 bases, with 15 bases lying between them. In germline, CDR1 is SGHRS, CDR2 YFSETQ. Here the CDR3 DNA reads TGCGCCAGCAGGCGGCTTGCAGATAACAATCAGCCCCAGCATTTT. It yields the protein CASRRLADNNQPQHF.

This clone was counted a few times. The rearrangement joins TRBV15 to TRBJ1-5, with 7 positions matching TRBD1. The CDR3 has 15 amino acids. CDR1 LNHNV and CDR2 YYDKDF come from the germline V gene (reference sequence). V gave up 3 bases and J gave up 6 bases; unmatched junction bases: 8. This CDR3 reads CATSRVQGWGQPQHF. DNA for the CDR3: TGTGCCACCAGCAGGGTACAGGGGTGGGGTCAGCCCCAGCATTTT.

The chain is built from TRBV19 and TRBJ1-5; D is possibly TRBD1 (6 bases). The V gene lost 11 bases and the J gene lost 5 bases, with 25 bases spanning the gap. CDR3 length equals 16 residues. CDR1 and CDR2 (germline): LNHDA, SQIVND (reference sequence). CDR3 sequence: CAGGGGLRGRDQPQHF. Here the CDR3 DNA reads TGTGCCGGAGGGGGGGGTCTCCGGGGAAGGGATCAGCCCCAGCATTTT. The variable domain in full, completed from reference TRBV19 and TRBJ1-5, reads DGGITQSPKYLFRKEGQNVTLSCEQNLNHDAMYWYRQDPGQGLRLIYYSQIVNDFQKGDIAEGYSVSREKKESFPLTVTSAQKNPTAFYLCAGGGGLRGRDQPQHFGDGTRLSIL.

This chain connects TRBV6-2 or TRBV6-3 to TRBJ2-7, with unresolved D. Deletions cut 0 bases from V and 7 bases from J, with 7 bases between. Per the germline V gene, CDR1 is MNHEY and CDR2 is SVGEGT. The CDR3 runs to 12 residues. Here the CDR3 reads CASSYSPLEQYF. CDR3 DNA: TGTGCCAGCAGTTACTCCCCCCTAGAGCAGTACTTC.

V usage is TRBV6-2 or TRBV6-3 and J usage is TRBJ1-6; the match to TRBD1 covers 8 bases. This CDR3 has 16 amino acids. Germline-derived CDR1 and CDR2 are MNHEY and SVGEGT. J gave up 7 bases and V 0 bases, and 5 bases lay outside the gene matches. The CDR3 here is CASSYSPTGVNSPLHF. DNA for the CDR3: TGTGCCAGCAGTTACTCGCCGACAGGGGTAAATTCACCCCTCCACTTT.

The chain has TRBV9 and TRBJ1-2; 8 bases agree with TRBD1. With 3 bases clipped from V and 1 base from J, the junction kept 5 bases outside the gene matches. This CDR3 region has 15 residues. Germline V CDR1 and CDR2: SGDLS, YYNGEE. CDR3 nucleotides: TGTGCCAGCAGCGCCGGACAGGGAATTAACTATGGCTACACCTTC. Its translation: CASSAGQGINYGYTF.

V is TRBV9 and J is TRBJ2-7; D gene unclear. CDR1 is SGDLS, CDR2 YYNGEE, per germline. The V end was cut by 0 bases, the J end by 1 base, with 11 bases between. This CDR3 comprises 15 residues. CDR3: CASSVGSGQSYEQYF. The CDR3 DNA reads TGTGCCAGCAGCGTAGGATCTGGGCAGTCCTACGAGCAGTACTTC.

The CDR3 nucleotides read TGTGCCAGTAGTATACGGACAGGGTACCACGAGCAGTACTTC. Its translation is CASSIRTGYHEQYF. The V gene is TRBV19, the J gene TRBJ2-7; 8 nucleotides match TRBD1. The junction had 5 bases not matched to a gene; V was cut back by 2 bases and J by 5 bases. Germline assignment: CDR1 LNHDA and CDR2 SQIVND (reference sequence). CDR3 length: 14 residues.

Turning to this clone: The junction and the germline gene differ at one end; a read error may be behind it. The V gene is TRBV7-2, the J gene TRBJ2-4; 10 bases map to TRBD1. The CDR3 runs to 13 residues. Germline V lookup: CDR1 SGHTA, CDR2 FQGNSA. The CDR3 nucleotides read TGTGCCAGCAGCTTAATGGGACAGGGGCTTGAGGACTTC. Translation: CASSLMGQGLEDF.

The J gene is TRBJ2-4, the V gene TRBV4-3; 10 bases agree with TRBD2. CDR1 and CDR2 from the germline V gene are LGHNA and YSLEER. The CDR3 spans 18 residues. V was pared by 4 bases and J by 8 bases, with 17 bases of the junction left unmatched. As DNA, the CDR3 is TGCGCCAGCAGCCCCGGCATTGGAGTTAGCGGGAGGTTAGACATTCAGTACTTC. Translating it yields CASSPGIGVSGRLDIQYF.

V gene TRBV9 combines with J gene TRBJ1-4; D remains unclear. There are 17 residues in the CDR3. The germline V gene has CDR1 SGDLS and CDR2 YYNGEE. The V gene lost 0 bases and the J gene lost 0 bases, with 12 bases spanning the gap. In DNA form, the CDR3 reads TGTGCCAGCAGCGTAGCTCCCACAGATGCAACTAATGAAAAACTGTTTTTT. Amino acids: CASSVAPTDATNEKLFF.

The chain uses TRBV4-3 and TRBJ2-1; 14 nucleotides align to TRBD2. Looked up from germline, CDR1 is LGHNA and CDR2 is YSLEER. With 4 bases clipped from V and 3 bases from J, the junction kept 8 bases outside the gene matches. There are 18 residues in the CDR3. As DNA, the CDR3 is TGCGCCAGCAGCCGGGGACTAGCGGGAGAGACGGTCTACAATGAGCAGTTCTTC. This sequence encodes CASSRGLAGETVYNEQFF.

This chain uses TRBV7-9 with TRBJ1-2, with TRBD1 matching over 7 bases. V lost 6 bases and J lost 6; bases outside the gene matches: 10. The germline CDR1 and CDR2 sequences are SEHNR and FQNEAQ (reference sequence). The length of the CDR3 is 14 residues. Written as DNA, the CDR3 is TGTGCCAGCAGTGTGGACAGGATCGCTGATGGCTACACCTTC. Its translation: CASSVDRIADGYTF.

The rearrangement links TRBV5-1 to TRBJ2-7; D not certain. The CDR3 is made up of 11 amino acids. Germline-derived CDR1 and CDR2 are SGHRS and YFSETQ. The V gene lost 3 bases and the J gene lost 7 bases, with 8 bases spanning the gap. The CDR3 spells CASSSFGEQYF. CDR3 coding DNA: TGCGCCAGCAGCTCGTTCGGGGAGCAGTACTTC.

In this sample, this clone turned up once. The rearrangement links TRBV10-1 to TRBJ2-3, with 7 bases fitting TRBD2. After removal of 2 bases from V and 5 bases from J, the junction contained 7 bases not matched to a gene. The CDR3 totals 15 residues. The V gene's germline CDR1 is WNHNN and CDR2 SYGVQD (reference sequence). The CDR3 spells CASSEKDSGLDTQYF. In DNA form, the CDR3 reads TGCGCCAGCAGTGAGAAGGATAGCGGGTTAGATACGCAGTATTTT.

This clone was counted at least ten times. This chain links TRBV7-9 with TRBJ1-3; the D gene is possibly TRBD1 (6 bases). Germline CDR1 and CDR2: SEHNR and FQNEAQ (reference sequence). Trimming stripped 2 bases from V and 2 bases from J, with 7 bases between. The CDR3 runs to 14 residues. As DNA, the CDR3 is TGTGCCAGCAGCTTACAGGGGACTGGAAACACCATATATTTT. Residues: CASSLQGTGNTIYF.

V gene TRBV29-1 combines with J gene TRBJ1-1; D is undetermined. The V gene's germline CDR1 is SQVTM and CDR2 ANQGSEA. The CDR3 covers 11 residues. Trimming removed 4 bases from V and 1 base from J, with 4 bases in between. CDR3: CSVGRNTEAFF. CDR3 coding DNA: TGCAGCGTTGGCAGGAACACTGAAGCTTTCTTT.

The V call is TRBV10-3, the J call TRBJ2-1, with TRBD1 matching 11 bases. Germline assignment: CDR1 ENHRY and CDR2 SYGVKD. Trimming cost V 2 bases and J 3 bases; bases outside gene matches: 3. CDR3 size: 16 residues. CDR3 in amino acids: CAISEGTGGGYNEQFF. In DNA, the CDR3 is TGTGCCATCAGTGAGGGGACAGGGGGTGGCTACAATGAGCAGTTCTTC.

This chain uses TRBV9 with TRBJ1-6; TRBD1 agrees at 7 bases. V lost 8 bases and J lost 7; bases outside the gene matches: 6. CDR3 size: 13 residues. In germline, CDR1 is SGDLS, CDR2 YYNGEE. The CDR3 region is CASSGTENSPLHF. The CDR3 DNA follows: TGTGCCAGTTCCGGGACAGAGAATTCACCCCTCCACTTT.

The chain uses TRBV9 and TRBJ2-1; D is perhaps TRBD2 (6 bases). The CDR3 runs to 14 residues. V lost 0 bases and J 11 bases, leaving 15 bases between the germline ends. CDR1 SGDLS and CDR2 YYNGEE come from the germline V gene. CDR3 region: CASSVGAAGGKQFF. The CDR3 nucleotides read TGTGCCAGCAGCGTAGGAGCAGCGGGCGGAAAGCAGTTCTTC.

V gene TRBV4-3 combines with J gene TRBJ2-7; 10 positions match TRBD1. CDR1 and CDR2 from the germline V gene are LGHNA and YSLEER. After removal of 4 bases from V and 3 bases from J, the junction contained 12 bases not matched to a gene. The CDR3 consists of 17 residues. In nucleotides, the CDR3 is TGCGCCAGCAGCCTCGCCACTCCGGGACAGGGGTTCTACGAGCAGTACTTC. Translated, it gives CASSLATPGQGFYEQYF.

This chain's CDR3 is CASSPGARDNEQFF. As DNA, the CDR3 is TGTGCCAGCAGCCCGGGAGCCCGAGACAATGAGCAGTTCTTC. The genes are TRBV9 and TRBJ2-1; possibly TRBD2 for D (6 bases). CDR1 is SGDLS and CDR2 is YYNGEE in the germline V gene. V was trimmed by 4 bases and J by 5 bases, leaving 13 bases between them. This CDR3 has 14 residues.